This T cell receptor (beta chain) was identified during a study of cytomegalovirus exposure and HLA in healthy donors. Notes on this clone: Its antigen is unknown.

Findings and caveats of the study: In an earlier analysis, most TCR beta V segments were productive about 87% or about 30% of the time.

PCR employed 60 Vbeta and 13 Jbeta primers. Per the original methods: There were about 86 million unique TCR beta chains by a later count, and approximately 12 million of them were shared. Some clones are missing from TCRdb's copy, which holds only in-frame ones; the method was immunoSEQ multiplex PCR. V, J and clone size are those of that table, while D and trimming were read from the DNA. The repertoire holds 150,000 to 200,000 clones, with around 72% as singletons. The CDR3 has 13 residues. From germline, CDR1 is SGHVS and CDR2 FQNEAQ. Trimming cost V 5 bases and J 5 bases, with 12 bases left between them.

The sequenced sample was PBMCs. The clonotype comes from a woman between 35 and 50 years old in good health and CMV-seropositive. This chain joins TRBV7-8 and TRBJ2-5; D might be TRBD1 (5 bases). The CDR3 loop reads CASSPTWGETQYF. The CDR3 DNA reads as TGTGCCAGCAGCCCGACTTGGGGCGAGACCCAGTACTTC.